This TCR beta chain was retrieved from a study of blood T cell repertoires in COVID-19. Background on the study: Some COVID-19 samples were acute and others convalescent; all came from the United States, Italy and Spain. In each case, the material was cDNA or gDNA derived from T cells, B-cell-depleted T cells, or PBMCs.

Some clones are missing from TCRdb's copy, which holds only in-frame ones; the method was immunoSEQ multiplex PCR. The data hold a few hundred thousand clones, with over 80% observed a single time. The TCR was taken from a man aged 60 to 69 who had recovered from COVID-19. Sequencing was performed on peripheral blood.

The CDR3 region is CASSPNWSGEGRQFF. In nucleotides, the CDR3 is TGTGCCAGCTCACCGAACTGGTCCGGGGAGGGTCGTCAGTTCTTC. The J gene is TRBJ2-1, the V gene TRBV18, with 7 bases fitting TRBD2. V was clipped by 3 bases and J by 13 bases; unmatched bases: 15. Germline CDR1 reads KGHSH; CDR2 reads LQKENI. This CDR3 region has 15 residues. The full variable domain, with the rest looked up from reference TRBV18 and TRBJ2-1, is NAGVMQNPRHLVRRRGQEARLRCSPMKGHSHVYWYRQLPEEGLKFMVYLQKENIIDESGMPKERFSAEFPKEGPSILRIQQVVRGDSAAYFCASSPNWSGEGRQFFGPGTRLTVL.